A single sample gave rise to the 16 T cell receptor beta chains below, sequenced in a study of blood T cell repertoires in COVID-19. TCRdb keeps only in-frame clones here, not all; method: immunoSEQ multiplex PCR. This sample has fewer than 150,000 clones, with approximately 80% found just once. Sequencing was done on a sample of peripheral blood. The receptors here all came from a man older than 75 with acute or convalescent COVID-19.

This chain links TRBV15 with TRBJ1-1, with D perhaps TRBD1 (5 bases). This CDR3 is built from 15 residues. CDR1 LNHNV and CDR2 YYDKDF come from the germline V gene (reference sequence). The V end was cut by 0 bases, the J end by 2 bases, with 10 bases between. CDR3 in amino acids: CATSRDSQGNTEAFF. Written as DNA, the CDR3 is TGTGCCACCAGCAGAGATAGTCAGGGAAACACTGAAGCTTTCTTT. The whole variable domain, filled in from reference TRBV15 and TRBJ1-1, reads DAMVIQNPRYQVTQFGKPVTLSCSQTLNHNVMYWYQQKSSQAPKLLFHYYDKDFNNEADTPDNFQSRRPNTSFCFLDIRSPGLGDTAMYLCATSRDSQGNTEAFFGQGTRLTVV.

About this clone: Other DNA sequences in the same sample also yield this CDR3. As DNA, the CDR3 is TGCGCCAGCAGCTTGGGACAGGGCCTCACAGATACGCAGTATTTT. It yields the protein CASSLGQGLTDTQYF. The rearrangement joins TRBV5-1 to TRBJ2-3; TRBD1 agrees at 7 bases. V gave up 0 bases and J gave up 2 bases; unmatched junction bases: 3. This CDR3 region has 15 residues. Germline assignment: CDR1 SGHRS and CDR2 YFSETQ.

The chain couples TRBV20-1 to TRBJ1-1; D perhaps matches TRBD1 (6 bases). Trimming removed 3 bases at V and 4 bases at J, with 15 bases between. The CDR3 has 14 amino acids. The V gene's germline CDR1 is DFQATT and CDR2 SNEGSKA (reference sequence). In nucleotides, the CDR3 is TGCAGTGCTAGTCCCAACCAGGGGCCCACTGAAGCTTTCTTT. Protein: CSASPNQGPTEAFF.

The rearrangement joins TRBV3-1 (or the pseudogene TRBV3-2) to TRBJ2-7, with D tentatively TRBD2 (5 bases). There are 13 residues in the CDR3. Per germline, CDR1 LGHDT and CDR2 YNNKEL (reference sequence). V dropped 5 bases and J dropped 3 bases, with 11 bases sitting between them. The CDR3 reads CASSYGNYYEQYF. DNA for the CDR3: TGTGCCAGCAGCTACGGGAATTACTACGAGCAGTACTTC.

V is TRBV11-3 and J is TRBJ2-3; TRBD1 aligns across 7 bases. This CDR3 has 14 residues. CDR1 SGHNT and CDR2 YENEEA come from the germline V gene. Losses at the gene ends were 5 bases for V and 3 bases for J; bases not matched to a gene: 5. The CDR3 region is CASSQDRETDTQYF. The CDR3 DNA reads TGTGCCAGCAGCCAAGACAGGGAAACAGATACGCAGTATTTT.

This clone was recorded a few times. V is TRBV4-1 and J is TRBJ2-2; 10 bases agree with TRBD2. Per the germline V gene, CDR1 is MGHRA and CDR2 is YSYEKL. The CDR3 totals 16 residues. Trimming cost V 3 bases and J 1 base; bases outside gene matches: 2. This CDR3 reads CASSQGLAWNTGELFF. CDR3 DNA sequence: TGCGCCAGCAGCCAGGGACTAGCGTGGAACACCGGGGAGCTGTTTTTT.

This clone was counted many times. The rearrangement joins TRBV5-4 to TRBJ1-6; 7 bases are a match to TRBD1. J was trimmed by 10 bases and V by 4 bases; bases with no gene match: 8. The CDR3 sequence is 14 residues long. CDR1 and CDR2 (germline): SGHNT, YYREEE (reference sequence). The CDR3: CASSSRQGGSPLHF. The CDR3 DNA reads TGTGCCAGCAGCAGCCGACAGGGCGGCTCACCCCTCCACTTT.

The chain couples TRBV5-5 to TRBJ2-5; D is uncertain. Trimming shortened V by 4 bases and J by 7 bases, and 17 bases separated the two germline ends. The germline CDR1 and CDR2 sequences are SGHKS and YYEKEE (reference sequence). The CDR3 sequence is 14 residues long. CDR3 region: CASSPLGLHATQYF. The DNA for the CDR3 is TGTGCCAGCAGCCCCCTAGGCCTGCATGCGACCCAGTACTTC.

The chain has TRBV12-3 or TRBV12-4 and TRBJ2-3; D unresolved. With 6 bases removed from V and 9 bases from J, the gap between germline ends came to 10 bases. The CDR3 is 11 residues long. CDR3 in amino acids: CASRTPGTQYF. The CDR3 DNA reads as TGTGCCAGCAGAACACCCGGGACGCAGTATTTT.

This chain connects TRBV5-1 to TRBJ2-5, with D perhaps TRBD1 (6 bases). CDR3 size: 13 residues. V lost 5 bases and J lost 4, with 12 bases in between. Looked up from germline, CDR1 is SGHRS and CDR2 is YFSETQ. The CDR3 region has the DNA TGCGCCAGCAGGGAAACAGGGTCAGAGACCCAGTACTTC. This codes for CASRETGSETQYF.

The V gene is TRBV29-1, the J gene TRBJ2-5, with TRBD1 identical over 7 bases. CDR1 SQVTM and CDR2 ANQGSEA come from the germline V gene. CDR3 length equals 13 residues. V trimming: 7 bases; J trimming: 1 base; junction bases outside the gene matches: 6. CDR3 in DNA: TGCAGCGCAGGGACAGCATTCCAAGAGACCCAGTACTTC. Its translation is CSAGTAFQETQYF.

The sample holds a few counts of this clone. The chain combines TRBV7-3 with TRBJ2-2; D remains unclear. The germline CDR1 and CDR2 sequences are SGHTA and FQGTGA. With 6 bases removed from V and 0 bases from J, the gap between germline ends came to 11 bases. The CDR3 totals 15 residues. The CDR3 nucleotides are TGTGCCAGCAGGTCCGGGTCCTCGAACACCGGGGAGCTGTTTTTT. Residues: CASRSGSSNTGELFF.

The chain combines TRBV28 with TRBJ2-3; D gene unclear. The CDR3 has 12 amino acids. V was pared by 6 bases and J by 4 bases, with 8 bases between. Germline V gene data show CDR1 as MDHEN and CDR2 as SYDVKM. As DNA, the CDR3 is TGTGCCAGCAGCCAATGGCCAGATACGCAGTATTTT. This gives the protein CASSQWPDTQYF.

This chain uses TRBV7-6 with TRBJ2-7; D is possibly TRBD1 (6 bases). Germline V lookup: CDR1 SGHVS, CDR2 FNYEAQ. This CDR3 is 15 amino acids long. Deletions cut 5 bases from V and 7 bases from J, with 21 bases between. The CDR3 DNA is TGTGCCAGCAGCCGTTCAGGGGACCCTGGGGGAGAGCAGTACTTC. This sequence encodes CASSRSGDPGGEQYF. Full variable domain (rest looked up from reference TRBV7-6 and TRBJ2-7): GAGVSQSPRYKVTKRGQDVALRCDPISGHVSLYWYRQALGQGPEFLTYFNYEAQQDKSGLPNDRFSAERPEGSISTLTIQRTEQRDSAMYRCASSRSGDPGGEQYFGPGTRLTVT.

This chain uses TRBV10-3 with TRBJ2-2, with D possibly TRBD1 on 5 matching bases. The CDR3 runs to 13 residues. The germline CDR1 and CDR2 sequences are ENHRY and SYGVKD. Trimming took off 10 bases at V and 6 bases at J, with 15 bases between the two ends. The CDR3 here is CATGEQVPGELFF. The CDR3, as DNA: TGTGCCACAGGCGAACAGGTCCCCGGGGAGCTGTTTTTT.

This clone was observed a single time. This chain joins TRBV6-5 and TRBJ2-7, with TRBD1 identical over 9 bases. Trimming cost V 6 bases and J 8 bases; bases outside gene matches: 8. This CDR3 has 13 amino acids. The V gene's germline CDR1 is MNHEY and CDR2 SVGAGI. The CDR3 DNA is TGTGCCAGCAGGGACAGGGGTAGTAGGAAGCAGTACTTC. This gives the protein CASRDRGSRKQYF.